These 26 T cell receptor beta chains were sequenced from one sample in a study of blood T cell repertoires in COVID-19. Sequencing was performed with immunoSEQ multiplex PCR; in TCRdb, only in-frame clones are kept and a portion is missing. The sample shows tens of thousands of clones, 80% to 90% of them seen only once. Sequences were obtained from peripheral blood. The receptors originated from a woman aged 55-70 years with COVID-19, enrolled during active disease.

The genes are TRBV11-3 and TRBJ1-1, with a possible D match to TRBD1 (5 bases). With 3 bases removed from V and 4 bases from J, the gap between germline ends came to 9 bases. Germline values: CDR1 SGHNT, CDR2 YENEEA. This CDR3 is built from 13 residues. CDR3 DNA sequence: TGTGCCAGCAGCTTCGGCAGGGCCACTGAAGCTTTCTTT. This encodes CASSFGRATEAFF.

The chain uses TRBV7-2 and TRBJ1-6; 11 bases line up with TRBD1. The CDR3 spans 16 residues. Germline CDR1 reads SGHTA; CDR2 reads FQGNSA. V trimming: 3 bases; J trimming: 9 bases; junction bases outside the gene matches: 7. CDR3 DNA: TGTGCCAGCAGCTTGGACAGGGGGCTCACTGGTTCACCCCTCCACTTT. The encoded protein is CASSLDRGLTGSPLHF.

This clone was detected only a few times. The CDR3 bases are TGTGCCACCAGTGATATCGGGTTATCCTACAATGAGCAGTTCTTC. Its translation is CATSDIGLSYNEQFF. J is TRBJ2-1 and V is TRBV24-1; D is ambiguous. This CDR3 spans 15 amino acids. Germline CDR1 KGHDR, CDR2 SFDVKD. V was cut by 3 bases and J by 1 base, with 9 bases left in between.

V is TRBV27 and J is TRBJ2-7; D possibly corresponds to TRBD2 (5 bases). Germline CDR1 is MNHEY and CDR2 is SMNVEV (reference sequence). Trimming removed 2 bases from V and 1 base from J, with 12 bases in between. The CDR3 extends over 15 amino acids. DNA of the CDR3: TGTGCCAGCAGTTTAACGGTAGCGCCATCCTACGAGCAGTACTTC. Translated: CASSLTVAPSYEQYF.

The chain combines TRBV3-1 (or the pseudogene TRBV3-2) with TRBJ1-2; unclear D gene. V shed 4 bases and J shed 8 bases, with 20 bases lying between them. From germline, CDR1 is LGHDT and CDR2 YNNKEL (reference sequence). There are 15 residues in the CDR3. The CDR3 protein is CASSRTSKREEGYTF. The CDR3 coding sequence is TGTGCCAGCAGCCGGACTTCAAAGAGGGAAGAAGGCTACACCTTC.

The chain recombines TRBV19 with TRBJ2-7, with 10 bases fitting TRBD1. The CDR3 sequence is 15 residues long. The germline V gene encodes CDR1 LNHDA and CDR2 SQIVND (reference sequence). V was clipped by 6 bases and J by 0 bases; unmatched bases: 5. DNA of the CDR3: TGTGCCAGTAGCTCCGGGACAGGGGACTCCTACGAGCAGTACTTC. Translation: CASSSGTGDSYEQYF.

DNA of the CDR3: TGTGCCAGCAGCCGCGGACAGGGAGGCGGTGAGCAGTTCTTC. Amino acid sequence: CASSRGQGGGEQFF. V gene TRBV5-4 combines with J gene TRBJ2-1; 8 nucleotides match TRBD1. The junction had 9 bases not matched to a gene; V was cut back by 4 bases and J by 9 bases. From germline, CDR1 is SGHNT and CDR2 YYREEE (reference sequence). The CDR3 loop spans 14 amino acids.

In nucleotides, the CDR3 is TGTGCCAGCAGCTTTCCCAGGGGGCCAGTCACTGAAGCTTTCTTT. Translating gives CASSFPRGPVTEAFF. V usage is TRBV5-6 and J usage is TRBJ1-1; TRBD1 matches at 8 bases. Germline V gene sequence: CDR1 SGHDT, CDR2 YYEEEE. This CDR3 contains 15 residues. The V and J ends lost 2 bases and 4 bases, in that order; junction bases with no gene match: 7.

This chain links TRBV6-2 or TRBV6-3 with TRBJ1-5; D is undetermined. This CDR3 has 15 amino acids. The ends were cut back, 5 bases at V and 0 bases at J, with 11 bases in the middle. Germline loops: CDR1 MNHEY, CDR2 SVGEGT. The CDR3 sequence is CASSKKQYSNQPQHF. The CDR3 nucleotides are TGTGCCAGCAGTAAAAAACAGTATAGCAATCAGCCCCAGCATTTT.

The rearrangement joins TRBV9 to TRBJ2-6, with TRBD1 matching 12 bases. The CDR3 spans 20 residues. With 4 bases clipped from V and 4 bases from J, the junction kept 15 bases outside the gene matches. Germline CDR1 and CDR2: SGDLS and YYNGEE. The CDR3 nucleotides are TGTGCCAGCAGCCCAGACCCCCCGGGACAGGGGGCGCAAGGGGCCAACGTCCTGACTTTC. Encoded protein: CASSPDPPGQGAQGANVLTF.

The V call is TRBV29-1, the J call TRBJ1-3, with D possibly TRBD1 on 5 matching bases. Germline CDR1 reads SQVTM; CDR2 reads ANQGSEA. V lost 6 bases to trimming and J lost 8 bases, with 14 bases between them. The CDR3 extends over 12 amino acids. The CDR3 bases are TGCAGCGTCCGAGAGGCGGGGGACACCATATATTTT. Translated: CSVREAGDTIYF. The full variable domain, rest sourced from reference TRBV29-1 and TRBJ1-3, is SAVISQKPSRDICQRGTSLTIQCQVDSQVTMMFWYRQQPGQSLTLIATANQGSEATYESGFVIDKFPISRPNLTFSTLTVSNMSPEDSSIYLCSVREAGDTIYFGEGSWLTVV.

CDR3 sequence: CASSVIRGAEAFF. Here the CDR3 DNA reads TGTGCCAGCAGCGTAATACGGGGGGCTGAAGCTTTCTTT. This chain uses TRBV7-9 with TRBJ1-1; D may be TRBD1 (5 bases). Trimming took off 5 bases at V and 6 bases at J, with 13 bases between the two ends. CDR1 and CDR2 (germline): SEHNR, FQNEAQ (reference sequence). The CDR3 runs 13 residues.

The chain uses TRBV5-1 and TRBJ1-1; TRBD1 might be the D (5 bases). Germline assignment: CDR1 SGHRS and CDR2 YFSETQ. The CDR3 extends over 15 amino acids. The V gene lost 6 bases and the J gene lost 3 bases, with 18 bases spanning the gap. This CDR3 reads CASKAGEGRDTEAFF. CDR3 DNA: TGCGCCAGCAAGGCGGGGGAGGGGAGAGACACTGAAGCTTTCTTT. Full variable domain (outside the CDR3, taken from reference TRBV5-1 and TRBJ1-1): KAGVTQTPRYLIKTRGQQVTLSCSPISGHRSVSWYQQTPGQGLQFLFEYFSETQRNKGNFPGRFSGRQFSNSRSEMNVSTLELGDSALYLCASKAGEGRDTEAFFGQGTRLTVV.

The CDR3 bases are TGTGCCAGCAGTTACTCGAAATCGGTCGATCGGCAGTTCTTC. Translation: CASSYSKSVDRQFF. The chain uses TRBV6-6 and TRBJ2-1, with D unresolved. CDR3 length: 14 residues. V was pared by 0 bases and J by 12 bases, with 15 bases between. Germline values: CDR1 MNHNY, CDR2 SVGAGI (reference sequence).

The chain joins TRBV7-2 to TRBJ2-7; D might be TRBD2 (6 bases). The CDR3 length is 15 residues. Between the trimmed V and J ends, which lost 0 bases and 0 bases, there was a span of 9 bases. Germline V gives CDR1 SGHTA, CDR2 FQGNSA. CDR3 sequence reads: CASSLAISGSYEQYF. The DNA of the CDR3 is TGTGCCAGCAGCTTAGCTATTAGCGGCTCCTACGAGCAGTACTTC.

The rearrangement uses TRBV15 and TRBJ2-2; D possibly corresponds to TRBD1 (5 bases). V gave up 8 bases and J gave up 2 bases, with 12 bases separating them. This CDR3 comprises 14 residues. The germline V gene has CDR1 LNHNV and CDR2 YYDKDF (reference sequence). The CDR3 spells CATQGHLNTGELFF. DNA for the CDR3: TGTGCCACCCAAGGACACTTAAACACCGGGGAGCTGTTTTTT.

V usage is TRBV7-8 and J usage is TRBJ2-5; TRBD1 might be the D (6 bases). Germline CDR1 and CDR2: SGHVS and FQNEAQ. V lost 5 bases and J lost 5, with 24 bases in between. The CDR3 length is 17 residues. DNA for the CDR3: TGTGCCAGCAGCCCTCGTCCGGGCAGGGGCGCCTTTGAGACCCAGTACTTC. It specifies CASSPRPGRGAFETQYF.

The chain joins TRBV29-1 to TRBJ2-7, with D tentatively TRBD2 (6 bases). The CDR3 spans 12 residues. Germline V gene data show CDR1 as SQVTM and CDR2 as ANQGSEA. V dropped 1 base and J dropped 4 bases, with 8 bases sitting between them. CDR3 in DNA: TGCAGCGTTGAAGTGGGGAGGTACGAGCAGTACTTC. Translating gives CSVEVGRYEQYF.

The chain carries TRBV6-6 and TRBJ2-5, with D tentatively TRBD2 (6 bases). Trimming stripped 3 bases from V and 2 bases from J, with 13 bases between. The CDR3 covers 15 residues. Looked up from germline, CDR1 is MNHNY and CDR2 is SVGAGI (reference sequence). The CDR3 DNA sequence: TGTGCCAGCAGTTATTTCGGGGGACGGCAAGAGACCCAGTACTTC. Translating it yields CASSYFGGRQETQYF.

The V call is TRBV6-2 or TRBV6-3, the J call TRBJ1-6; 7 bases fit TRBD1. Trimming at V came to 6 bases and at J to 7 bases, leaving 9 bases not matched to a gene. The CDR3 runs to 15 residues. Germline CDR1 reads MNHEY; CDR2 reads SVGEGT. CDR3 in DNA: TGTGCCAGCAGCCGTCCCGGGACAGCAAATTCACCCCTCCACTTT. Translated: CASSRPGTANSPLHF.

The J gene is TRBJ2-1, the V gene TRBV2, with 8 bases aligning to TRBD2. Germline-derived CDR1 and CDR2 are SNHLY and FYNNEI. This CDR3 contains 15 residues. The junction had 9 bases not matched to a gene; V was cut back by 6 bases and J by 5 bases. CDR3 sequence: CASSQTGGLDNEQFF. In DNA, the CDR3 is TGTGCCAGCAGCCAAACGGGAGGGCTGGACAATGAGCAGTTCTTC. Using reference TRBV2 and TRBJ2-1 for the parts outside the CDR3, the full variable domain is EPEVTQTPSHQVTQMGQEVILRCVPISNHLYFYWYRQILGQKVEFLVSFYNNEISEKSEIFDDQFSVERPDGSNFTLKIRSTKLEDSAMYFCASSQTGGLDNEQFFGPGTRLTVL.

The chain combines TRBV6-2 or TRBV6-3 with TRBJ1-2; the D is unclear. The CDR3 is made up of 14 amino acids. Deletions cut 0 bases from V and 4 bases from J, with 9 bases between. CDR1 and CDR2 from the germline V gene are MNHEY and SVGEGT. For the CDR3, the DNA is TGTGCCAGCAGTTACTCGTTGCTAATCTATGGCTACACCTTC. Protein sequence: CASSYSLLIYGYTF.

Comment on this clone: One junction end disagrees with the germline gene, perhaps due to a read error. The gene calls are TRBV29-1 and TRBJ1-3, with D perhaps TRBD1 (6 bases). Looked up from germline, CDR1 is SQVTM and CDR2 is ANQGSEA. The CDR3 is 11 amino acids. The CDR3: CSVGRAGTRIF. The CDR3 region has the DNA TGCAGCGTTGGCAGGGCCGGGACACGGATATTT.

V usage is TRBV11-1 and J usage is TRBJ1-3; unclear D gene. Trimming stripped 4 bases from V and 0 bases from J, with 7 bases between. The CDR3 is 14 residues long. Per germline, CDR1 SGHAT and CDR2 FQDESV (reference sequence). CDR3 residues: CASSWATSGNTIYF. Written as DNA, the CDR3 is TGTGCCAGCAGCTGGGCCACCTCTGGAAACACCATATATTTT.

The V and J genes are TRBV28 and TRBJ1-1, with D possibly being TRBD1 (6 bases). V was trimmed by 3 bases and J by 2 bases, leaving 13 bases between them. CDR3 length: 15 amino acids. Germline assignment: CDR1 MDHEN and CDR2 SYDVKM. CDR3 in amino acids: CASSFQGKANTEAFF. The DNA for the CDR3 is TGTGCCAGCAGTTTCCAGGGGAAAGCAAACACTGAAGCTTTCTTT.

V is TRBV5-8 and J is TRBJ1-2; 7 bases fit TRBD1. The CDR3 is 15 residues long. Germline CDR1 and CDR2: SGHTS and YDEGEE. The J segment lost 8 bases and the V segment lost 0 bases, leaving 10 bases of the junction unmatched. CDR3 loop: CASSLGQGGVGGYTF. The CDR3, as DNA: TGTGCCAGCAGCTTGGGACAGGGAGGAGTCGGCGGCTACACCTTC.